This entry lists 7 T cell receptor beta chains sequenced from one sample in a study of T-cell memory formation after mild COVID-19 (dated by TCRdb to the early 2020s). The method behind the library was 5' RACE. The listed sequencing device is Illumina NovaSeq 6000. TCRdb reworked the public reads: Q25 trimming with fastp, MiXCR clone assembly, productive beta chains retained. Every CDR3 protein is listed once, alongside the most common genes and DNA of its rows. The sample contains 300,000 to 400,000 distinct CDR3 sequences, approximately 15% of them found a single time. The top ten constitute approximately 20% of the sample. Sequenced material: PBMCs or a T cell subset sorted from them (not recorded which). The source is a man younger than 35 who had mild COVID-19 (a few samples of this study predate the infection). The sample titles of this study are shuffled in the database, so cell type and time point are left out; the donor was told from shared clones.

This clonotype was seen more than once but under ten times. The chain has TRBV6-6 and TRBJ2-6; D perhaps matches TRBD1 (6 bases). The CDR3 has 15 amino acids. Trimming shortened V by 6 bases and J by 2 bases, and 11 bases separated the two germline ends. Germline V gene data show CDR1 as MNHNY and CDR2 as SVGAGI (reference sequence). The CDR3 protein is CASSDGGTGANVLTF. The CDR3 coding sequence is TGTGCCAGCAGCGATGGGGGCACTGGGGCCAACGTCCTGACTTTC.

This clonotype was seen more than once but under ten times. J is TRBJ1-5 and V is TRBV7-8; D unresolved. V lost 6 bases to trimming and J lost 5 bases, with 8 bases between them. Germline-derived CDR1 and CDR2 are SGHVS and FQNEAQ. This CDR3 has 12 amino acids. Here the CDR3 reads CASSKDDQPQHF. The CDR3 DNA reads TGTGCCAGCAGTAAGGACGATCAGCCCCAGCATTTT.

A few counts support this clonotype. V gene TRBV30 combines with J gene TRBJ1-2; TRBD1 matches at 12 bases. The CDR3 covers 17 residues. Germline-derived CDR1 and CDR2 are GTSNPN and SVGIG (reference sequence). Trimming took 1 base from V and 4 from J; bases not matched to a gene: 10. CDR3 residues: CAWSDPGQGAIPYGYTF. In DNA form, the CDR3 reads TGTGCCTGGAGTGATCCGGGACAGGGGGCGATTCCCTATGGCTACACCTTC.

CDR3 sequence reads: CASSPGEGGTDTQYF. As DNA, the CDR3 is TGTGCCAGCAGCCCAGGGGAAGGGGGCACAGATACGCAGTATTTT. This chain joins TRBV7-9 and TRBJ2-3; a possible D gene is TRBD1 (6 bases). Germline CDR1 SEHNR, CDR2 FQNEAQ (reference sequence). Deletions cut 5 bases from V and 1 base from J, with 13 bases between. The CDR3 length is 15 residues.

The chain couples TRBV25-1 to TRBJ2-3; 7 positions match TRBD1. CDR1 and CDR2 (germline): MGHDK, SYGVNS. The CDR3 has 14 amino acids. The V and J ends lost 1 base and 4 bases, in that order; junction bases with no gene match: 2. CDR3 residues: CASSEFRGPDTQYF. Written as DNA, the CDR3 is TGTGCCAGCAGTGAATTTAGGGGGCCAGATACGCAGTATTTT.

The V and J genes are TRBV7-9 and TRBJ1-1; D unresolved. The V gene lost 11 bases and the J gene lost 8 bases, with 15 bases spanning the gap. This CDR3 region has 11 residues. CDR1 SEHNR and CDR2 FQNEAQ come from the germline V gene (reference sequence). In DNA form, the CDR3 reads TGTGCCGGAGCACAGACTCGCGAAGCTTTCTTT. This codes for CAGAQTREAFF.

This clonotype showed up just a few times. CDR3 DNA: TGTGCCAGCAGTAACAGCAGGAGCCCTGGCTATGGCTACACCTTC. It specifies CASSNSRSPGYGYTF. This rearrangement joins TRBV6-5 to TRBJ1-2; D not certain. Trimming removed 5 bases at V and 4 bases at J, with 17 bases between. Germline V gene sequence: CDR1 MNHEY, CDR2 SVGAGI. This CDR3 has 15 amino acids.